These 13 T cell receptor beta chains came from one sample sequenced in a study of blood T cell repertoires in COVID-19. Sequencing was performed with immunoSEQ multiplex PCR; in TCRdb, only in-frame clones are kept and a portion is missing. Of 80,000 or so clones detected, about nine tenths appear once; the ten largest clones hold under 2.5%. Material for sequencing was peripheral blood. The origin of the receptors is a woman in her fifties or sixties in a cohort sampled during active COVID-19.

The chain links TRBV5-1 to TRBJ2-3; 11 nucleotides line up with TRBD1. The CDR3 consists of 14 residues. In germline, CDR1 is SGHRS, CDR2 YFSETQ. V was clipped by 4 bases and J by 5 bases; unmatched bases: 3. CDR3 nucleotides: TGCGCCAGCAGCCCGGGACAGGGGGAAGATACGCAGTATTTT. The encoded protein is CASSPGQGEDTQYF.

This chain's CDR3 is CASSLAGTSGGRFYEQYF. The DNA for the CDR3 is TGTGCCAGCAGCTTAGCCGGGACTAGCGGGGGGCGGTTTTACGAGCAGTACTTC. The J gene is TRBJ2-7, the V gene TRBV7-8, with 15 bases that match TRBD2. Germline V gene data show CDR1 as SGHVS and CDR2 as FQNEAQ. The CDR3 covers 18 residues. Losses at the gene ends were 0 bases for V and 4 bases for J; bases not matched to a gene: 7.

The chain has TRBV13 and TRBJ2-4, with D perhaps TRBD2 (6 bases). Trimming left V 6 bases short and J 2 bases short, with 14 bases between. CDR3 length equals 15 residues. Germline CDR1 is PRHDT and CDR2 is FYEKMQ (reference sequence). CDR3 sequence (DNA): TGTGCCAGCAGTTACGCGGGGTTTTCCAAAAACATTCAGTACTTC. Its translation: CASSYAGFSKNIQYF.

By proportion, this clone is medium-sized (0.01 to 0.1%). This chain joins TRBV30 and TRBJ1-5, with 8 bases that match TRBD1. The CDR3 runs to 15 residues. V trimming: 5 bases; J trimming: 4 bases; junction bases outside the gene matches: 10. Germline assignment: CDR1 GTSNPN and CDR2 SVGIG (reference sequence). Here the CDR3 DNA reads TGTGCCTGGTCCGACAGGGGATGGGCAAATCAGCCCCAGCATTTT. As protein: CAWSDRGWANQPQHF.

This chain uses TRBV28 with TRBJ2-7; 8 bases fit TRBD1. V dropped 7 bases and J dropped 2; count of bases not matched to a gene: 7. The V gene's germline CDR1 is MDHEN and CDR2 SYDVKM. The CDR3 extends over 14 amino acids. The CDR3 region is CASTLTGVPYEQYF. CDR3 DNA: TGTGCCAGCACCCTGACAGGGGTCCCCTACGAGCAGTACTTC.

The chain combines TRBV6-5 with TRBJ2-7; 9 bases fit TRBD2. CDR3 size: 14 residues. Germline V CDR1 and CDR2: MNHEY, SVGAGI. V lost 7 bases, J lost 0 bases, and 4 bases stayed unmatched. The CDR3 loop reads CASNPGLASYEQYF. Here the CDR3 DNA reads TGTGCCAGCAACCCGGGACTAGCCTCCTACGAGCAGTACTTC.

DNA of the CDR3: TGTGCCAGCAGTGATGTGGGGAGGGCCAAAAACATTCAGTACTTC. Amino acid sequence: CASSDVGRAKNIQYF. The J gene is TRBJ2-4, the V gene TRBV6-1; D perhaps matches TRBD2 (6 bases). CDR1 and CDR2 from the germline V gene are MNHNS and SASEGT. V was cut by 3 bases and J by 1 base, with 10 bases left in between. CDR3 length: 15 amino acids.

This chain joins TRBV3-1 (or the pseudogene TRBV3-2) and TRBJ2-2; 8 bases agree with TRBD2. This CDR3 comprises 16 residues. V lost 4 bases and J lost 6; bases outside the gene matches: 10. The germline V gene has CDR1 LGHDT and CDR2 YNNKEL (reference sequence). In DNA form, the CDR3 reads TGTGCCAGCAGCCCAATAACGGGAGGGCCCTCCGGGGAGCTGTTTTTT. This gives the protein CASSPITGGPSGELFF.

The J gene is TRBJ2-3, the V gene TRBV18, with D possibly being TRBD1 (5 bases). Trimming left V 3 bases short and J 4 bases short, with 8 bases between. CDR1 KGHSH and CDR2 LQKENI come from the germline V gene. The CDR3 is 13 amino acids. CDR3 DNA: TGTGCCAGCTCACCTGACAGCGCAGATACGCAGTATTTT. This encodes CASSPDSADTQYF.

The table lists this clone with a count of one. This sequence joins TRBV7-2 and TRBJ1-2; D possibly corresponds to TRBD1 (5 bases). There are 13 residues in the CDR3. Trimming left V 4 bases short and J 6 bases short, with 12 bases between. Germline CDR1 and CDR2: SGHTA and FQGNSA. The chain's CDR3 is CASSSPRGDGYTF. The DNA of the CDR3 is TGTGCCAGCAGCTCCCCAAGGGGCGATGGCTACACCTTC.

This clone was counted a single time. CDR3 coding DNA: TGTGCCAGCAGTCTGACAGCCATGAACACTGAAGCTTTCTTT. It is translated as CASSLTAMNTEAFF. This chain uses TRBV2 with TRBJ1-1; D is perhaps TRBD1 (5 bases). The CDR3 runs 14 residues. V was shortened by 5 bases and J by 0 bases, with 10 bases between the two germline ends. CDR1 and CDR2 from the germline V gene are SNHLY and FYNNEI.

The rearrangement uses TRBV2 and TRBJ1-1; the D gene is possibly TRBD1 (6 bases). The CDR3 is 15 amino acids. V was cut by 11 bases and J by 5 bases, with 24 bases left in between. Germline V gene sequence: CDR1 SNHLY, CDR2 FYNNEI. The CDR3 loop reads CAGSTEGVGATEAFF. CDR3 DNA sequence: TGTGCCGGGTCGACCGAGGGGGTTGGGGCGACTGAAGCTTTCTTT.

V is TRBV19 and J is TRBJ2-7; TRBD1 matches 9 bases. CDR1 is LNHDA, CDR2 SQIVND, per germline (reference sequence). The CDR3 is 15 residues long. With V trimmed by 4 bases and J by 0 bases, 4 bases remained unmatched. CDR3 sequence reads: CASSTRTGASYEQYF. In DNA form, the CDR3 reads TGTGCCAGTAGTACTCGGACAGGGGCCTCCTACGAGCAGTACTTC.